Sequencing of this TCR beta chain was carried out in a study of blood T cell repertoires in COVID-19. At the level of the study: Samples of COVID-19 (acute and convalescent) were obtained from the United States, Italy and Spain. The analysed material was cDNA or gDNA that came from T cells, B-cell-depleted T cells, or PBMCs.

Germline CDR1 and CDR2: SGDLS and YYNGEE. The CDR3 covers 17 residues. V shed 0 bases and J 7 bases; nucleotides not matched to a gene: 10. In the authors' methods: Counts of nucleated cells, estimated from reference gene primer amplification, were obtained. Some clones are missing from TCRdb's copy, which holds only in-frame ones; the method was immunoSEQ multiplex PCR. The DNA gave D and trimming, while V, J and clone size come from that table. The table includes fewer than 350,000 clones, about 76% detected once. The chain combines TRBV9 with TRBJ1-4; 9 bases match TRBD1. Sequenced sample: peripheral blood. This TCR was recovered from a woman aged 55-70 years with active or convalescent COVID-19. The CDR3 DNA reads TGTGCCAGCAGCGTAGACAGGGGGCGAGGACCGGCTGAAAAACTGTTTTTT. Amino acids: CASSVDRGRGPAEKLFF.